This TCR beta chain was retrieved from a study of cytomegalovirus exposure and HLA in healthy donors. PCR amplification relied on 60 Vbeta primers (plus 13 Jbeta primers). Repertoires were generated with immunoSEQ multiplex PCR, while TCRdb's copy carries only in-frame clones and drops some. The data show fewer than 130,000 clones, over 60% seen once. The receptor's source is a woman aged 60-75 years in good health and CMV-seropositive. Sequenced input: PBMCs.

CDR3 nucleotides: TGCAGCGGCGCGGAGCGGGAGTATTCGTATGAGCAGTTCTTC. This encodes CSGAEREYSYEQFF. The chain couples TRBV29-1 to TRBJ2-1; 8 nucleotides line up with TRBD2. The germline V gene encodes CDR1 SQVTM and CDR2 ANQGSEA. V trimming: 7 bases; J trimming: 8 bases; junction bases outside the gene matches: 13. CDR3 length: 14 residues.